The source of this T cell receptor (beta chain) is a study of OX40 agonist ivuxolimab in advanced cancers. Notes on this clone: Its cognate antigen is unknown.

The CDR3 sequence is 12 residues long. The V gene lost 7 bases and the J gene lost 3 bases, with 10 bases spanning the gap. Germline V CDR1 and CDR2: SGHVS, FQNEAQ. Data came from immunoSEQ multiplex PCR; TCRdb stores just in-frame clones and leaves some out. The sample shows about 73,000 clones, around nine tenths of them seen only once. Findings of the study overall: Among patients with partial responses at 0.1-3.0 mg/kg, clonal expansion was among the lowest.

The chain has TRBV7-8 and TRBJ2-7; D remains ambiguous. This receptor was obtained from an adult with an advanced solid tumor such as melanoma, head and neck, liver or kidney cancer. The sample consisted of CD4+ or CD8+ T cells sorted from blood, taken in a trial of the OX40 agonist ivuxolimab. The CDR3 loop reads CASNSDGYEQYF. CDR3 nucleotide sequence: TGTGCCAGCAATTCCGACGGCTACGAGCAGTACTTC.